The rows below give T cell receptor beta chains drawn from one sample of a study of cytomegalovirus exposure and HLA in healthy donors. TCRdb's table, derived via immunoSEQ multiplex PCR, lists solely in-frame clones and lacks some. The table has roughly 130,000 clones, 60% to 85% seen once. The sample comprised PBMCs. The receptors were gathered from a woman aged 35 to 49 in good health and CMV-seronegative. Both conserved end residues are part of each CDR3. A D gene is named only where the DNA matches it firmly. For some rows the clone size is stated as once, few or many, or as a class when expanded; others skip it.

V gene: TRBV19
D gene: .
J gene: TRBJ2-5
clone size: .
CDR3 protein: CASRVRDTAETQYF
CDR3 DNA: TGTGCCAGTCGAGTACGGGACACTGCGGAGACCCAGTACTTC

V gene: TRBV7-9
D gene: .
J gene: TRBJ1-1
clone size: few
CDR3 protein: CASSFSRGGNTEAFF
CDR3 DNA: TGTGCCAGCAGCTTTTCCCGGGGTGGGAACACTGAAGCTTTCTTT

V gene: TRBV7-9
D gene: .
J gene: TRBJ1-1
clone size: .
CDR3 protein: CASIGGWSEAFF
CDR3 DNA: TGTGCCAGCATCGGGGGTTGGTCTGAAGCTTTCTTT

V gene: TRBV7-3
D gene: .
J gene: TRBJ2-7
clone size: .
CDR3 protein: CASSPAGLLRGPYEQYF
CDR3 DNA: TGTGCCAGCAGCCCCGCGGGGCTACTCCGGGGCCCCTACGAGCAGTACTTC

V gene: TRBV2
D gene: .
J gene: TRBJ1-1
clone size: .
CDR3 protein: CASGLKPMNTEAFF
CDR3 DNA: TGTGCCAGCGGTCTAAAGCCGATGAACACTGAAGCTTTCTTT

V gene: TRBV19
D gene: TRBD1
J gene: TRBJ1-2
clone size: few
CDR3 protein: CASSRDRANYGYTF
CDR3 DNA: TGTGCCAGTAGTCGGGACAGGGCCAACTATGGCTACACCTTC

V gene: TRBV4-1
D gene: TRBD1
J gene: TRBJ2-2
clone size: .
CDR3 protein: CASSQDRGTGDTGELFF
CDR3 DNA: TGCGCCAGCAGCCAAGATCGTGGGACAGGGGATACCGGGGAGCTGTTTTTT

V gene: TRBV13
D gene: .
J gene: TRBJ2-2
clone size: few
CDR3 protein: CASSRQTREELFF
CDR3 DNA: TGTGCCAGCAGCCGCCAAACCAGGGAGGAGCTGTTTTTT

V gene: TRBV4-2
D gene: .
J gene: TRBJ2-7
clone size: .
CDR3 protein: CASSQGVTTAYEQYF
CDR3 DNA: TGTGCCAGCAGCCAAGGAGTGACTACGGCCTACGAGCAGTACTTC

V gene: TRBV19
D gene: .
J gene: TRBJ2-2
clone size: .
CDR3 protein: CASSSWGAGELFF
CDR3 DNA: TGTGCCAGTAGTTCGTGGGGGGCCGGGGAGCTGTTTTTT

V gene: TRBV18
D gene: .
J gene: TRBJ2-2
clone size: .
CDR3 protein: CASSPLRATGELFF
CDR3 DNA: TGTGCCAGCTCACCGCTGAGGGCCACCGGGGAGCTGTTTTTT

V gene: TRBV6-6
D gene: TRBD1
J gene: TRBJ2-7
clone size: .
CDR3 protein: CASSYASGTGAYEQYF
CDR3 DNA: TGTGCCAGCAGTTACGCCTCCGGGACAGGAGCCTACGAGCAGTACTTC

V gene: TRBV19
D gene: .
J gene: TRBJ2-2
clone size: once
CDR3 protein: CASSIVGSTGELFF
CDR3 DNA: TGTGCCAGTAGTATAGTAGGGAGCACCGGGGAGCTGTTTTTT

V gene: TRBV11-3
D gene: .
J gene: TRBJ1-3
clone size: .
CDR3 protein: CASSLSQDSGNTIYF
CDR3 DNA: TGTGCCAGCAGCTTATCTCAGGACTCTGGAAACACCATATATTTT

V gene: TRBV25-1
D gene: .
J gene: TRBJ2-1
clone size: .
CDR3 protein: CASSDVGAGHNEQFF
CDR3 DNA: TGTGCCAGCAGTGATGTAGGGGCCGGACACAATGAGCAGTTCTTC

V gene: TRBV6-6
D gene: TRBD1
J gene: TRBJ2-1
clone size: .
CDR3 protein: CASSPPGQGNNEQFF
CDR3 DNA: TGTGCCAGCAGTCCTCCGGGACAGGGCAACAATGAGCAGTTCTTC

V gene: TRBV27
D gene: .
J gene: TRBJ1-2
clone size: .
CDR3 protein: CASSLSLQGVGLGYTF
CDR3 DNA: TGTGCCAGCAGTTTATCCTTACAGGGTGTGGGGCTTGGCTACACCTTC

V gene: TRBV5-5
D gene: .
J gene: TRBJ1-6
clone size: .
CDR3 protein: CASSLGSRSRVGSPLHF
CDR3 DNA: TGTGCCAGCAGCTTGGGGTCTCGGAGCAGGGTCGGTTCACCCCTCCACTTT

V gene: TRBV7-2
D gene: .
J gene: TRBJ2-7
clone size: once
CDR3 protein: CASSLAHDGVYEQYF
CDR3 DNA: TGTGCCAGCAGCTTAGCGCATGACGGGGTCTACGAGCAGTACTTC

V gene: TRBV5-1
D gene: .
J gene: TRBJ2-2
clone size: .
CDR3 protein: CASSLLGGTGELFF
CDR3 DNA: TGCGCCAGCAGCTTGCTGGGAGGCACCGGGGAGCTGTTTTTT